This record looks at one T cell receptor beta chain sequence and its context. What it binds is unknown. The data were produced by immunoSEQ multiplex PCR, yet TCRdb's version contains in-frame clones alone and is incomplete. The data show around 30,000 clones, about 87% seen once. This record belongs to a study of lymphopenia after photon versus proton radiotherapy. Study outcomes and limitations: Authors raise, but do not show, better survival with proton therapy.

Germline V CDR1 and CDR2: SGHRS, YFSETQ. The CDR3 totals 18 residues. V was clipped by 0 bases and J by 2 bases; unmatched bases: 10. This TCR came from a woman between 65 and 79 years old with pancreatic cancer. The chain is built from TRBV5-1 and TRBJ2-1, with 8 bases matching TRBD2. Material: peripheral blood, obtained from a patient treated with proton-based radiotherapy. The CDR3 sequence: CASSLEVAGRWPYNEQFF. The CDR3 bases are TGCGCCAGCAGCTTGGAGGTAGCGGGAAGGTGGCCCTACAATGAGCAGTTCTTC.